A single sample is the source of the 23 T cell receptor beta chains below, sequenced in a study of blood T cell repertoires in COVID-19. Repertoires were generated with immunoSEQ multiplex PCR, while TCRdb's copy carries only in-frame clones and drops some. Here the sample spans 250,000 or so clones, around nine tenths being singletons. Sequencing input: PBMCs or T cells enriched from blood (not recorded which). The receptors here all came from a woman between 35 and 50 years old who had been exposed to COVID-19.

The chain is built from TRBV25-1 and TRBJ2-5; TRBD2 might be the D (6 bases). CDR1 MGHDK and CDR2 SYGVNS come from the germline V gene. This CDR3 is 15 amino acids long. V was shortened by 6 bases and J by 4 bases, with 18 bases between the two germline ends. The CDR3 loop is CASSPMGGRAETQYF. The CDR3 DNA reads as TGTGCCAGCAGCCCTATGGGGGGTCGGGCAGAGACCCAGTACTTC.

This chain links TRBV4-1 with TRBJ1-2; D gene uncertain. V lost 4 bases and J 6 bases, leaving 12 bases between the germline ends. The CDR3 is 13 residues long. Germline lookup yields CDR1 MGHRA and CDR2 YSYEKL. CDR3: CASSRGAPNGYTF. The CDR3 DNA reads as TGCGCCAGCAGCCGAGGAGCCCCAAATGGCTACACCTTC.

The chain joins TRBV6-1 to TRBJ2-7; TRBD1 matches 7 bases. CDR1 MNHNS and CDR2 SASEGT come from the germline V gene. CDR3 length: 17 residues. With V trimmed by 0 bases and J by 2 bases, 10 bases remained unmatched. This CDR3 is CASSEAGWWQGAYEQYF. CDR3 sequence (DNA): TGTGCCAGCAGTGAAGCTGGATGGTGGCAGGGGGCCTACGAGCAGTACTTC.

In this sample, this clone turned up once. The germline gene is not matched at one end of the junction; a read error may be the cause. The V and J genes are TRBV5-1 and TRBJ1-4; possible D gene TRBD1, 5 bases. CDR1 and CDR2 (germline): SGHRS, YFSETQ. The CDR3 length is 16 residues. CDR3 in DNA: TGTGCCAGCAGCCTCCTCCGGGACGGGGGTAATGAAAAACTGTTTTTT. Amino acids: CASSLLRDGGNEKLFF. Complete variable domain (other parts from reference TRBV5-1 and TRBJ1-4): KAGVTQTPRYLIKTRGQQVTLSCSPISGHRSVSWYQQTPGQGLQFLFEYFSETQRNKGNFPGRFSGRQFSNSRSEMNVSTLELGDSALYLCASSLLRDGGNEKLFFGSGTQLSVL.

The chain combines TRBV3-1 (or the pseudogene TRBV3-2) with TRBJ2-3; 7 bases are shared with TRBD2. Trimming cost V 2 bases and J 0 bases; bases outside gene matches: 11. Per germline, CDR1 LGHDT and CDR2 YNNKEL (reference sequence). The CDR3 is 18 amino acids. The CDR3 is CASSQRLAEGWSTDTQYF. The CDR3 DNA reads as TGTGCCAGCAGCCAACGGCTAGCGGAGGGTTGGAGCACAGATACGCAGTATTTT.

The CDR3 DNA sequence: TGTGCCAGCAGCTCCGGGTTGGCCGGGGAGCTGTTTTTT. Translated: CASSSGLAGELFF. The V gene is TRBV5-8, the J gene TRBJ2-2; no definite D call. Trimming stripped 3 bases from V and 6 bases from J, with 9 bases between. The CDR3 covers 13 residues. Germline CDR1 and CDR2: SGHTS and YDEGEE.

A word on this clone: Within the sample, other DNA sequences also encode this same CDR3. The CDR3 nucleotides read TGTGCCAGCAGCCTCGGGACAGGCGGTCGCCAGCCCCAGCATTTT. As protein: CASSLGTGGRQPQHF. The rearrangement uses TRBV3-1 (or the pseudogene TRBV3-2) and TRBJ1-5; 8 nucleotides agree with TRBD1. V shed 4 bases, J shed 7 bases, and the junction held 9 bases outside the gene matches. The CDR3 has 15 amino acids. Germline CDR1 LGHDT, CDR2 YNNKEL (reference sequence).

The sample holds one count of this clone. This chain connects TRBV19 to TRBJ2-3; the D is unclear. The CDR3 sequence is 14 residues long. V dropped 5 bases and J dropped 0 bases, with 9 bases sitting between them. In germline, CDR1 is LNHDA, CDR2 SQIVND (reference sequence). CDR3 DNA: TGTGCCAGTAGTCCCCCCGGGAGCACAGATACGCAGTATTTT. Protein product: CASSPPGSTDTQYF. Complete variable domain (other parts from reference TRBV19 and TRBJ2-3): DGGITQSPKYLFRKEGQNVTLSCEQNLNHDAMYWYRQDPGQGLRLIYYSQIVNDFQKGDIAEGYSVSREKKESFPLTVTSAQKNPTAFYLCASSPPGSTDTQYFGPGTRLTVL.

This clone came up a few times. This sequence joins TRBV6-5 and TRBJ2-1; 7 bases line up with TRBD2. The CDR3 consists of 16 residues. J was trimmed by 8 bases and V by 3 bases; bases with no gene match: 13. Germline CDR1 and CDR2: MNHEY and SVGAGI. As DNA, the CDR3 is TGTGCCAGCAGTTATACCGGGGGGAGGATCGGCTATGAGCAGTTCTTC. Translated, it gives CASSYTGGRIGYEQFF.

The rearrangement uses TRBV19 and TRBJ1-4; D is possibly TRBD1 (5 bases). Germline-derived CDR1 and CDR2 are LNHDA and SQIVND (reference sequence). Trimming stripped 9 bases from V and 0 bases from J, with 11 bases between. The CDR3 spans 14 residues. CDR3 bases: TGTGCCAGCAGGGAGGGCTCAACTAATGAAAAACTGTTTTTT. Its protein is CASREGSTNEKLFF.

Only one count was recorded for this clone. The DNA for the CDR3 is TGCGCCAGCAGCCAAGGTAGGACAACCTCCACTGAAGCTTTCTTT. As protein: CASSQGRTTSTEAFF. The chain couples TRBV4-3 to TRBJ1-1; a weak D match, TRBD1 (5 bases). CDR1 is LGHNA and CDR2 is YSLEER in the germline V gene. The ends were cut back, 1 base at V and 4 bases at J, with 13 bases in the middle. CDR3 size: 15 residues.

This chain connects TRBV27 to TRBJ1-1; no clear D gene. V was shortened by 6 bases and J by 1 base, with 15 bases between the two germline ends. The CDR3 contains 15 residues. Germline V lookup: CDR1 MNHEY, CDR2 SMNVEV (reference sequence). CDR3 protein: CASSPPSGGNTEAFF. Here the CDR3 DNA reads TGTGCCAGCAGCCCCCCTTCGGGAGGGAACACTGAAGCTTTCTTT.

The J gene is TRBJ1-2, the V gene TRBV7-3, with TRBD1 matching 11 bases. V lost 6 bases to trimming and J lost 4 bases; unmatched junction nucleotides: 7. The CDR3 is made up of 15 amino acids. The germline CDR1 and CDR2 sequences are SGHTA and FQGTGA. CDR3 DNA: TGTGCCAGCAGAAGTGGGACAGGGGGGAGCTATGGCTACACCTTC. It specifies CASRSGTGGSYGYTF.

The rearrangement uses TRBV6-5 and TRBJ1-2; 9 positions agree with TRBD1. The CDR3 contains 14 residues. V lost 7 bases, J lost 7 bases, and 10 bases stayed unmatched. Germline V gene data show CDR1 as MNHEY and CDR2 as SVGAGI. DNA for the CDR3: TGTGCCAGCACCGAAAGGACAGGGGAGGGTGGCTACACCTTC. This translates into CASTERTGEGGYTF.

The rearrangement links TRBV5-1 to TRBJ2-7; D ambiguous. The CDR3 is 12 amino acids. Germline loops: CDR1 SGHRS, CDR2 YFSETQ. V lost 4 bases and J 2 bases, leaving 7 bases between the germline ends. The CDR3 nucleotides are TGCGCCAGCAGCAAGGAGCCCTACGAGCAGTACTTC. Translated, it gives CASSKEPYEQYF. Combining the CDR3 with reference TRBV5-1 and TRBJ2-7 gives the whole variable domain KAGVTQTPRYLIKTRGQQVTLSCSPISGHRSVSWYQQTPGQGLQFLFEYFSETQRNKGNFPGRFSGRQFSNSRSEMNVSTLELGDSALYLCASSKEPYEQYFGPGTRLTVT.

In this sample, this clone turned up once. V is TRBV6-2 or TRBV6-3 and J is TRBJ2-6; D not certain. CDR1 and CDR2 from the germline V gene are MNHEY and SVGEGT. This CDR3 comprises 15 residues. V shed 6 bases and J shed 3 bases, with 12 bases lying between them. CDR3 sequence (DNA): TGTGCCAGCAGCCCTCGCGGTGGTGGGGCCAACGTCCTGACTTTC. The encoded protein is CASSPRGGGANVLTF.

The chain has TRBV7-9 and TRBJ1-1; the D is unclear. Trimming took 3 bases from V and 2 from J, leaving 7 bases between them. Per germline, CDR1 SEHNR and CDR2 FQNEAQ (reference sequence). CDR3 length equals 13 residues. Written as DNA, the CDR3 is TGTGCCAGCAGCTTTAGCTTAAACACTGAAGCTTTCTTT. It yields the protein CASSFSLNTEAFF.

The V and J genes are TRBV7-3 and TRBJ2-3; no definite D call. This CDR3 has 15 residues. Looked up from germline, CDR1 is SGHTA and CDR2 is FQGTGA. V was cut by 1 base and J by 6 bases, with 14 bases left in between. The CDR3 spells CASSLNAVSLDTQYF. CDR3 DNA: TGTGCCAGCAGCTTAAACGCGGTGTCGTTGGATACGCAGTATTTT.

The J gene is TRBJ2-7, the V gene TRBV28, with a tentative D call TRBD1 (6 bases). Germline CDR1 is MDHEN and CDR2 is SYDVKM. This CDR3 has 12 amino acids. Trimming cost V 7 bases and J 4 bases, with 11 bases left between them. The CDR3 region is CASNLRGYEQYF. CDR3 bases: TGTGCCAGCAATCTAAGGGGGTACGAGCAGTACTTC.

J is TRBJ2-6 and V is TRBV9; perhaps TRBD2 as D (5 bases). Looked up from germline, CDR1 is SGDLS and CDR2 is YYNGEE. The CDR3 is 18 residues long. V lost 4 bases to trimming and J lost 0 bases, with 17 bases between them. CDR3 sequence: CASSLSAGTPSGANVLTF. DNA of the CDR3: TGTGCCAGCAGCCTCTCCGCGGGTACCCCCTCTGGGGCCAACGTCCTGACTTTC.

The J gene is TRBJ1-5, the V gene TRBV6-2 or TRBV6-3; no clear D gene. Germline loops: CDR1 MNHEY, CDR2 SVGEGT. This CDR3 contains 15 residues. Trimming cost V 0 bases and J 6 bases, with 12 bases left between them. The CDR3 nucleotides read TGTGCCAGCAGTTACTCGTCCGGGATGGGTCAGCCCCAGCATTTT. Translated: CASSYSSGMGQPQHF.

The V call is TRBV18, the J call TRBJ1-4; maybe TRBD1 (5 bases). The germline gives CDR1 KGHSH, CDR2 LQKENI. This CDR3 has 19 residues. With 2 bases removed from V and 2 bases from J, the gap between germline ends came to 21 bases. The CDR3 here is CASSPVSVGGGSTNEKLFF. In nucleotides, the CDR3 is TGTGCCAGCTCACCAGTCTCTGTCGGGGGGGGATCGACTAATGAAAAACTGTTTTTT.

This sequence joins TRBV6-5 and TRBJ1-2; no clear D gene. The CDR3 is made up of 14 amino acids. Trimming took off 6 bases at V and 3 bases at J, with 14 bases between the two ends. Germline V gene lookup returns CDR1 MNHEY and CDR2 SVGAGI. CDR3 in DNA: TGTGCCAGCAGCTGGGCCCTGACCGACTATGGCTACACCTTC. It is translated as CASSWALTDYGYTF.